A single T cell receptor beta chain is shown here with its context. The sample originates from a study of OX40 agonist ivuxolimab in advanced cancers. This CDR3 spans 14 amino acids. Trimming left V 2 bases short and J 2 bases short, with 7 bases between. In germline, CDR1 is SGHAT, CDR2 FQNNGV. Only in-frame clones appear in the TCRdb table, and some are missing; sequencing was by immunoSEQ multiplex PCR. This table has roughly 69,000 clones, around four fifths appearing once. V and J are TRBV11-2 and TRBJ1-5; a weak D match, TRBD1 (5 bases). The source of this sequence is an adult with an advanced solid tumor such as melanoma, head and neck, liver or kidney cancer. Sequences were derived from CD4+ or CD8+ T cells sorted from blood, sampled in a trial of the OX40 agonist ivuxolimab. This CDR3 is CASSLTGRNQPQHF. The DNA for the CDR3 is TGTGCCAGCAGCTTAACGGGGCGCAATCAGCCCCAGCATTTT.